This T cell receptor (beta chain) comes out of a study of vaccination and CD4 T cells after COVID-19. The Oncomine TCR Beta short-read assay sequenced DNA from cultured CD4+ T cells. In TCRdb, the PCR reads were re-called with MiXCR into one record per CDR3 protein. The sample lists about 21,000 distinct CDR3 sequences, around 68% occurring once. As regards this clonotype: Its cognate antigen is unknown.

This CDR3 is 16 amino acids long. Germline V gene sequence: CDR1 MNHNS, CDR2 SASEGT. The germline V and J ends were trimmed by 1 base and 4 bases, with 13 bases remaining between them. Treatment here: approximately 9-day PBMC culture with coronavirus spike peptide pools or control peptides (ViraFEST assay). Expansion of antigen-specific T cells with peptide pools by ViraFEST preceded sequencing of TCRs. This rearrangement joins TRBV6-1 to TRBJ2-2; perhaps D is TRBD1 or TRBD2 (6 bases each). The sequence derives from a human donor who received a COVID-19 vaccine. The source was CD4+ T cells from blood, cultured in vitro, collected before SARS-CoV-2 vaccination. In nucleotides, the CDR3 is TGTGCCAGCAGTGAAGTTTGGGGGGCGGTCACCGGGGAGCTGTTTTTT. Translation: CASSEVWGAVTGELFF.